This record looks at one TCR beta chain sequence and its context. Its antigen is undetermined. The sample comes from a study of cytomegalovirus exposure and HLA in healthy donors. Regarding the study as a whole: Confirmation in vitro established that a few CMV-associated chains were specific for CMV antigens. Most TCR sequences proved rare, with some public TCRs found in many donors.

The donors were members of the validation cohort, which comprised 90 to 150 subjects and was separate from the first cohort of about 700 subjects. Germline values: CDR1 MGHDK, CDR2 SYGVNS. This CDR3 comprises 14 residues. After removal of 6 bases from V and 2 bases from J, the junction contained 5 bases not matched to a gene. Here immunoSEQ multiplex PCR was the method, and the copy in TCRdb shows in-frame clones only, minus some. Among around 180,000 clones listed, roughly 88% were seen once. The sample comprised PBMCs. The clonotype was recovered from a woman aged 18-29 years in good health and CMV-seronegative. The chain uses TRBV25-1 and TRBJ1-2, with 8 bases that match TRBD1. Written as DNA, the CDR3 is TGTGCCAGCAGACCGGGACAGGACAACTATGGCTACACCTTC. It codes for CASRPGQDNYGYTF.